Each of the 10 T cell receptor beta chains below was sequenced from the same sample in a study of regulatory T cells in long-lasting Graves disease. Combining iRepertoire HTBI primers with Arm-PCR of CDR3 regions, the authors built TCR beta libraries. Each CDR3 protein is one row after TCRdb ran MiXCR on the multiplex PCR reads. The sample consists of 550,000 to 600,000 distinct CDR3 sequences, roughly 15% of them appearing once. Time point here: newly diagnosed GD, antithyroid drugs for less than 3 months. From PBMCs, RNA was extracted and then used to make the TCR library. This sample was shared with a second study, whose subject was T cells in Graves' hyperthyroidism and ophthalmopathy.

The sequencing used peripheral blood mononuclear cells (PBMCs), collected at new diagnosis, from a patient treated with antithyroid drugs. Every receptor here comes from a young man with Graves disease.

This clonotype occurred many times. The rearrangement links TRBV3-1 to TRBJ1-1; the D gene is possibly TRBD1 (5 bases). Germline loops: CDR1 LGHDT, CDR2 YNNKEL (reference sequence). This CDR3 region has 13 residues. V was clipped by 7 bases and J by 4 bases, with 13 bases between them. CDR3 nucleotides: TGTGCCAGCACCCATGGGGGGGGCACTGAAGCTTTCTTT. Protein: CASTHGGGTEAFF.

This clonotype was counted ten times or more. The chain links TRBV12-3 or TRBV12-4 to TRBJ2-1; 9 bases match TRBD1. Germline trimming cut 4 bases from V and 7 bases from J; bases unmatched to any gene: 8. The CDR3 consists of 15 residues. This chain's CDR3 is CASSSRDRVRNEQFF. In DNA, the CDR3 is TGTGCCAGCAGTTCGCGGGACAGGGTGAGAAATGAGCAGTTCTTC.

The chain joins TRBV10-3 to TRBJ2-7, with 8 bases matching TRBD1. V dropped 0 bases and J dropped 6; count of bases not matched to a gene: 4. The CDR3 runs 14 residues. Germline CDR1 is ENHRY and CDR2 is SYGVKD. CDR3 nucleotides: TGTGCCATCAGTGAGTCGGACAGGGCCGGCGAGCAGTACTTC. Encoded protein: CAISESDRAGEQYF.

This clonotype has a count of ten or more. The V and J genes are TRBV7-8 and TRBJ2-7; TRBD1 aligns across 9 bases. The CDR3 has 18 amino acids. Looked up from germline, CDR1 is SGHVS and CDR2 is FQNEAQ. Trimming removed 0 bases from V and 5 bases from J; junction bases left unmatched: 14. The CDR3 DNA reads as TGTGCCAGCAGCTTAGCCCAGAGTTTCCCGGGACAGGGCGACGAGCAGTACTTC. Translated: CASSLAQSFPGQGDEQYF.

This clonotype has at least ten counts. This rearrangement joins TRBV20-1 to TRBJ2-7, with TRBD2 matching 7 bases. Per the germline V gene, CDR1 is DFQATT and CDR2 is SNEGSKA (reference sequence). With V trimmed by 1 base and J by 4 bases, 4 bases remained unmatched. This CDR3 region has 13 residues. The CDR3 DNA sequence: TGCAGTGCTAGAGTCGGGGGGACTTACGAGCAGTACTTC. It specifies CSARVGGTYEQYF.

In regard to this clonotype: One end of the junction is discordant with germline, which a read error may explain. The chain joins TRBV24-1 to TRBJ1-2, with a tentative D call TRBD1 (6 bases). The V gene's germline CDR1 is KGHDR and CDR2 SFDVKD. The CDR3 is 12 residues long. The CDR3 region has the DNA TGTGCCACCGGTGAACGGGGGCCCGGCTACACCTTC. This translates into CATGERGPGYTF.

This clonotype was observed many times. The V gene is TRBV27, the J gene TRBJ1-5; D ambiguous. The length of the CDR3 is 13 residues. Between the trimmed V and J ends, which lost 3 bases and 2 bases, there was a span of 5 bases. Per germline, CDR1 MNHEY and CDR2 SMNVEV (reference sequence). CDR3 coding DNA: TGTGCCAGCAGTTTCCAGGGCAATCAGCCCCAGCATTTT. It translates to CASSFQGNQPQHF.

This clonotype has a count of ten or more. CDR3 amino acids: CSARDLRGNTEAFF. CDR3 sequence (DNA): TGCAGTGCTAGAGATCTCAGGGGAAACACTGAAGCTTTCTTT. This chain connects TRBV20-1 to TRBJ1-1, with D perhaps matching TRBD1 (6 bases). The ends were cut back, 0 bases at V and 2 bases at J, with 10 bases in the middle. Germline CDR1 and CDR2: DFQATT and SNEGSKA (reference sequence). CDR3 length: 14 amino acids.

This chain links TRBV7-6 with TRBJ1-1, with unresolved D. Germline CDR1 is SGHVS and CDR2 is FNYEAQ. The CDR3 sequence is 11 residues long. V lost 2 bases to trimming and J lost 7 bases, with 5 bases between them. The chain's CDR3 is CASSLNLEAFF. The CDR3 DNA is TGTGCCAGCAGCTTAAACCTTGAAGCTTTCTTT.

This clonotype was recorded at least ten times. The chain has TRBV3-1 and TRBJ1-1, with a tentative D call TRBD1 (6 bases). There are 16 residues in the CDR3. Deletions cut 0 bases from V and 4 bases from J, with 15 bases between. Per germline, CDR1 LGHDT and CDR2 YNNKEL (reference sequence). The DNA for the CDR3 is TGTGCCAGCAGCCAAGATCAGGGGTCCCTCGGCACTGAAGCTTTCTTT. As protein: CASSQDQGSLGTEAFF.